This T cell receptor (beta chain) is from a study of blood T cell repertoires in COVID-19. Study-level information: T cells, B-cell-depleted T cells, or PBMCs supplied cDNA or gDNA.

This clone turned up a few times. This CDR3 has 15 amino acids. CDR1 and CDR2 from the germline V gene are SGHVS and FQNEAQ. After removal of 3 bases from V and 8 bases from J, the junction contained 10 bases not matched to a gene. Methods used by the authors: Reference gene primer amplification gave estimated nucleated cell counts. The assay was immunoSEQ multiplex PCR, and TCRdb's table has in-frame clones only and misses some. D and trimming were read from the DNA, whereas the V and J calls and clone size are those reported in that table. The sample has more than 15,000 clones, roughly four fifths seen once.

The material sequenced was peripheral blood. This sequence was found in a man older than 75 with active or convalescent COVID-19. The genes are TRBV7-8 and TRBJ1-2; TRBD1 matches 9 bases. The CDR3, as DNA: TGTGCCAGCAGCTTGGTCCAACAGGGGGCGCGAGGCTACACCTTC. Amino acid sequence: CASSLVQQGARGYTF.